The 21 T cell receptor beta chains listed next were all sequenced from one sample in a study of T cells after yellow fever vaccination. TCRdb redid the calling of the 5' RACE reads with MiXCR, one entry per CDR3 protein. Seen here are 500,000 to 650,000 distinct CDR3 sequences, roughly 17% observed once, and the top ten hold 17%. The sequenced sample was PBMCs, obtained less than 6 days after the first yellow fever vaccination. The receptors come from a man between 18 and 35 years old who received the YFV17D yellow fever vaccine.

This clonotype turned up a few times. The CDR3 here is CASSATDTRIFQETQYF. The DNA of the CDR3 is TGTGCCAGCAGTGCCACGGATACAAGGATCTTCCAAGAGACCCAGTACTTC. The chain has TRBV6-1 and TRBJ2-5; D uncertain. V was shortened by 4 bases and J by 1 base, with 19 bases between the two germline ends. The length of the CDR3 is 17 residues. Germline CDR1 and CDR2: MNHNS and SASEGT.

This clonotype was seen only a few times. The V call is TRBV7-9, the J call TRBJ2-2; 7 bases are shared with TRBD1. The CDR3 totals 15 residues. V shed 4 bases and J 3 bases; nucleotides not matched to a gene: 5. In germline, CDR1 is SEHNR, CDR2 FQNEAQ (reference sequence). The CDR3 nucleotides read TGTGCCAGCAGCTCCGGACAGGTTCACACCGGGGAGCTGTTTTTT. This translates into CASSSGQVHTGELFF.

This clonotype was counted a few times. The gene calls are TRBV29-1 and TRBJ2-1; maybe TRBD2 (5 bases). Between the trimmed V and J ends, which lost 3 bases and 7 bases, there was a span of 16 bases. The CDR3 has 14 residues. Germline V gene data show CDR1 as SQVTM and CDR2 as ANQGSEA. The CDR3 here is CSVEAYERVNEQFF. The CDR3 coding sequence is TGCAGCGTTGAGGCCTACGAGAGGGTGAATGAGCAGTTCTTC.

This clonotype was seen more than once but under ten times. V and J are TRBV20-1 and TRBJ2-2; 10 bases are a match to TRBD1. Germline V gives CDR1 DFQATT, CDR2 SNEGSKA (reference sequence). V shed 1 base, J shed 5 bases, and the junction held 4 bases outside the gene matches. This CDR3 has 15 residues. The CDR3 DNA follows: TGCAGTGCTAGAGGGACAGGGGGTTATACCGGGGAGCTGTTTTTT. Amino acids: CSARGTGGYTGELFF.

This clonotype was detected a few times. The chain joins TRBV12-3 or TRBV12-4 to TRBJ2-5; 8 bases map to TRBD2. J gave up 0 bases and V 3 bases, and 9 bases lay outside the gene matches. CDR3 length: 17 amino acids. The CDR3 loop reads CASSLRAGDLYQETQYF. The DNA for the CDR3 is TGTGCCAGCAGTTTGAGAGCGGGGGACTTGTACCAAGAGACCCAGTACTTC.

The J gene is TRBJ1-5, the V gene TRBV7-8; weak D call: TRBD1 (5 bases). Trimming pared 5 bases from V and 5 bases from J, leaving 16 bases between. CDR1 is SGHVS, CDR2 FQNEAQ, per germline. The CDR3 covers 15 residues. CDR3 region: CASSLTGWGDQPQHF. The CDR3 DNA reads as TGTGCCAGCAGCCTGACGGGCTGGGGGGATCAGCCCCAGCATTTT. Based on the CDR3 plus reference TRBV7-8 and TRBJ1-5, the full variable domain is GAGVSQSPRYKVAKRGQDVALRCDPISGHVSLFWYQQALGQGPEFLTYFQNEAQLDKSGLPSDRFFAERPEGSVSTLKIQRTQQEDSAVYLCASSLTGWGDQPQHFGDGTRLSIL.

This clonotype was seen a handful of times. At one boundary the junction diverges from the germline segment, which might be a read error. CDR3 protein: CASSDSGHYEQYF. The CDR3 DNA is TGTGCCAGCAGTGACTCGGGCCACTACGAGCAGTACTTC. The V call is TRBV6-5, the J call TRBJ2-7; D gene ambiguous. In germline, CDR1 is MNHEY, CDR2 SVGAGI. The CDR3 consists of 13 residues.

This clonotype was observed a few times. The chain recombines TRBV20-1 with TRBJ2-7; D gene uncertain. The ends were cut back, 3 bases at V and 2 bases at J, with 8 bases in the middle. CDR1 is DFQATT, CDR2 SNEGSKA, per germline (reference sequence). There are 12 residues in the CDR3. The DNA for the CDR3 is TGCAGTGCTAGGGGGTTAGCCTACGAGCAGTACTTC. It yields the protein CSARGLAYEQYF.

The rearrangement uses TRBV20-1 and TRBJ2-5; possibly TRBD1 or TRBD2 for D (6 bases each). This CDR3 region has 14 residues. Germline lookup yields CDR1 DFQATT and CDR2 SNEGSKA (reference sequence). Deletions cut 3 bases from V and 6 bases from J, with 17 bases between. CDR3 in amino acids: CSASRWWGAKTQYF. The CDR3 DNA reads as TGCAGTGCTAGTAGGTGGTGGGGGGCGAAGACCCAGTACTTC.

The J gene is TRBJ2-3, the V gene TRBV5-1; the D gene is possibly TRBD1 (6 bases). The ends were cut back, 4 bases at V and 0 bases at J, with 12 bases in the middle. CDR3 length: 15 residues. Germline-derived CDR1 and CDR2 are SGHRS and YFSETQ. This chain's CDR3 is CASSVQGHSTDTQYF. Here the CDR3 DNA reads TGCGCCAGCAGCGTACAGGGTCATAGCACAGATACGCAGTATTTT. The whole variable domain, filled in from reference TRBV5-1 and TRBJ2-3, reads KAGVTQTPRYLIKTRGQQVTLSCSPISGHRSVSWYQQTPGQGLQFLFEYFSETQRNKGNFPGRFSGRQFSNSRSEMNVSTLELGDSALYLCASSVQGHSTDTQYFGPGTRLTVL.

This rearrangement joins TRBV7-2 to TRBJ2-3; the D gene could be TRBD1 or TRBD2 (6 bases each). Germline CDR1 reads SGHTA; CDR2 reads FQGNSA. This CDR3 contains 15 residues. V was shortened by 5 bases and J by 2 bases, with 14 bases between the two germline ends. CDR3 protein: CASSRRGHITDTQYF. In nucleotides, the CDR3 is TGTGCCAGCAGCCGGAGGGGACACATCACAGATACGCAGTATTTT.

This clonotype has more than one count but fewer than ten. V gene TRBV5-5 combines with J gene TRBJ2-7; D ambiguous. CDR1 and CDR2 (germline): SGHKS, YYEKEE (reference sequence). Trimming stripped 2 bases from V and 0 bases from J, with 6 bases between. The CDR3 contains 13 residues. The CDR3: CASSFESSYEQYF. The CDR3 bases are TGTGCCAGCAGCTTTGAAAGCTCCTACGAGCAGTACTTC. Based on the CDR3 plus reference TRBV5-5 and TRBJ2-7, the full variable domain is DAGVTQSPTHLIKTRGQQVTLRCSPISGHKSVSWYQQVLGQGPQFIFQYYEKEERGRGNFPDRFSARQFPNYSSELNVNALLLGDSALYLCASSFESSYEQYFGPGTRLTVT.

This rearrangement joins TRBV20-1 to TRBJ2-3, with 10 bases matching TRBD2. The germline CDR1 and CDR2 sequences are DFQATT and SNEGSKA (reference sequence). The CDR3 is 14 amino acids. Trimming at V came to 4 bases and at J to 3 bases, leaving 4 bases not matched to a gene. CDR3 nucleotide sequence: TGCAGTGCTAATAAGCGGGGGGGGACAGATACGCAGTATTTT. This codes for CSANKRGGTDTQYF.

The V and J genes are TRBV9 and TRBJ1-1; D is unresolved. CDR1 SGDLS and CDR2 YYNGEE come from the germline V gene. The CDR3 has 14 amino acids. Trimming stripped 0 bases from V and 0 bases from J, with 6 bases between. CDR3 region: CASSVESMNTEAFF. CDR3 in DNA: TGTGCCAGCAGCGTAGAAAGCATGAACACTGAAGCTTTCTTT. Full variable domain (remainder filled in from reference TRBV9 and TRBJ1-1): DSGVTQTPKHLITATGQRVTLRCSPRSGDLSVYWYQQSLDQGLQFLIQYYNGEERAKGNILERFSAQQFPDLHSELNLSSLELGDSALYFCASSVESMNTEAFFGQGTRLTVV.

In this sample, this clonotype turned up a few times. The genes are TRBV11-1 and TRBJ1-3; possibly TRBD1 for D (6 bases). The CDR3 is 14 residues long. Trimming removed 4 bases from V and 0 bases from J, with 7 bases in between. Germline V gives CDR1 SGHAT, CDR2 FQDESV (reference sequence). CDR3 amino acids: CASSSGHSGNTIYF. CDR3 sequence (DNA): TGTGCCAGCAGCTCGGGACACTCTGGAAACACCATATATTTT. The full variable domain, with the rest looked up from reference TRBV11-1 and TRBJ1-3, is EAEVAQSPRYKITEKSQAVAFWCDPISGHATLYWYRQILGQGPELLVQFQDESVVDDSQLPKDRFSAERLKGVDSTLKIQPAELGDSAMYLCASSSGHSGNTIYFGEGSWLTVV.

V usage is TRBV3-1 and J usage is TRBJ2-3; tentatively, D is TRBD1 (8 bases). This CDR3 spans 14 amino acids. Germline V gene data show CDR1 as LGHDT and CDR2 as YNNKEL (reference sequence). V was pared by 6 bases and J by 4 bases, with 14 bases between. Here the CDR3 reads CASRHRGRADTQYF. CDR3 sequence (DNA): TGTGCCAGCAGACACAGGGGGAGGGCAGATACGCAGTATTTT.

This clonotype was picked up many times. The genes are TRBV2 and TRBJ1-2; weak D call: TRBD1 (6 bases). The ends were cut back, 2 bases at V and 4 bases at J, with 14 bases in the middle. Germline V gives CDR1 SNHLY, CDR2 FYNNEI. This CDR3 has 15 amino acids. CDR3 region: CASSEFKGHPYGYTF. The CDR3 DNA is TGTGCCAGCAGTGAATTTAAGGGACACCCCTATGGCTACACCTTC.

The chain has TRBV9 and TRBJ2-2; 8 positions match TRBD1. Looked up from germline, CDR1 is SGDLS and CDR2 is YYNGEE. V was clipped by 4 bases and J by 6 bases; unmatched bases: 11. There are 16 residues in the CDR3. The DNA for the CDR3 is TGTGCCAGCAGCCCACACAGGGGGGTTGATTCCGGGGAGCTGTTTTTT. It codes for CASSPHRGVDSGELFF.

The chain couples TRBV5-4 to TRBJ2-7; 8 bases map to TRBD2. V lost 2 bases and J lost 3; bases outside the gene matches: 7. The CDR3 totals 15 residues. Germline CDR1 is SGHNT and CDR2 is YYREEE (reference sequence). Here the CDR3 reads CASSFGRREDYEQYF. Written as DNA, the CDR3 is TGTGCCAGCAGCTTTGGTCGGCGGGAGGACTACGAGCAGTACTTC. Based on the CDR3 plus reference TRBV5-4 and TRBJ2-7, the full variable domain is ETGVTQSPTHLIKTRGQQVTLRCSSQSGHNTVSWYQQALGQGPQFIFQYYREEENGRGNFPPRFSGLQFPNYSSELNVNALELDDSALYLCASSFGRREDYEQYFGPGTRLTVT.

The V and J genes are TRBV20-1 and TRBJ2-7, with TRBD2 as a possible D gene (6 bases). The CDR3 covers 14 residues. Germline CDR1 reads DFQATT; CDR2 reads SNEGSKA (reference sequence). Deletions cut 0 bases from V and 2 bases from J, with 11 bases between. As DNA, the CDR3 is TGCAGTGCTAGAGATCGTACGGGGGCCTACGAGCAGTACTTC. This codes for CSARDRTGAYEQYF.

This clonotype occurred many times. The rearrangement joins TRBV5-6 to TRBJ2-7, with unresolved D. V gave up 4 bases and J gave up 0 bases, with 11 bases separating them. The CDR3 runs 14 residues. Germline assignment: CDR1 SGHDT and CDR2 YYEEEE. CDR3 coding DNA: TGTGCCAGCAGCGGTCGCGGTAACTCCTACGAGCAGTACTTC. It is translated as CASSGRGNSYEQYF.